This is a list of T cell receptor beta chains from one sample in a study of blood T cell repertoires in COVID-19. Data came from immunoSEQ multiplex PCR; TCRdb stores just in-frame clones and leaves some out. The table has under 300,000 clones, around 86% seen once. Sequencing was done on a sample of peripheral blood. The source is an older woman with active or convalescent COVID-19. Each CDR3 is given without its conserved first and last residue. Clone size is stated in some rows and not others, as once, few, many or a class when expanded.

v_gene,abundance,CDR3aa
TRBV12-3/TRBV12-4,NA,ASSLTVADTQY
TRBV7-9,NA,ASSPGGGASSQETQY
TRBV3-1/TRBV3-2,NA,ASSRLAGGSSGNTIY
TRBV10-3,NA,AIQGVTEAF
TRBV6-5,NA,ASSYGSTGKLYKQF
TRBV27,NA,ASRGTVNEKLF
TRBV18,NA,ASSPLQRETQY
TRBV6-6,NA,ASSQGWQLGYT
TRBV5-1,NA,ASSLDGWGLSEKLF
TRBV2,NA,ASVGSNTQY
TRBV15,NA,ATSRGTSASSYEQY
TRBV24-1,NA,ATSSGTGSQPQH
TRBV11-2,NA,ASSLVGSGNTEAF
TRBV11-2,NA,ASSTQGVGYGYT
TRBV5-6,once,ASSFLGQGIGYGYT
TRBV25-1,NA,ASSEFKGSGGDNEQF
TRBV29-1,NA,SVAVVSGYT
TRBV18,NA,ASSPWSPQPQH
TRBV7-2,NA,ASSLDGQGSNIAYEQY
TRBV27,few,ASLQGRGYNSPLH
TRBV7-6,NA,ASSIPQGRFTEAF
TRBV2,NA,ARIGQGMANTEAF
TRBV6-4,NA,ASRGGLAGNTGELF
TRBV15,NA,ATSRGQPSPLH
TRBV15,NA,ATMSSGFPTDTQY
TRBV5-1,NA,ASSEGQGVPYEQY
TRBV2,NA,ASSEFSQAPNTEAF
TRBV6-5,NA,ASTTLGVGYT
TRBV18,NA,ASSATGPNSSGNTIY
TRBV9,once,ASSVDSGLAGDNEQF
TRBV28,NA,ASSPQNTEAF
TRBV28,NA,ASSLNSGELNYEQY
TRBV4-3,NA,ASSQDHTGTKNIQY
TRBV24-1,NA,ATSEGDRLSGNTIY
TRBV3-1/TRBV3-2,NA,ASSQGTGEGSPYEQY
TRBV15,NA,ATSRTGGDYNEQF
TRBV10-1,NA,ATTMGLAGSRQF
TRBV19,NA,ASGSDRGWEKLF
TRBV10-3,NA,AIQDSGVDGYT
TRBV5-4,NA,ASSYQGRVGNEKLF
TRBV7-2,NA,ASSWGLQYEQY
TRBV9,NA,ASSGDTHPLPNQPQH
TRBV7-6,NA,ASSPWGGEGEKLF
TRBV5-4,few,ASSLLPKEDSPLH
TRBV6-5,NA,ASSGDQPQH
TRBV6-6,NA,ASSYAGEYTEAF
TRBV6-5,NA,ASSYEGEKLF
TRBV9,NA,ASSVAQYNYGYT
TRBV3-1/TRBV3-2,NA,ASSQPGTGTYGYT